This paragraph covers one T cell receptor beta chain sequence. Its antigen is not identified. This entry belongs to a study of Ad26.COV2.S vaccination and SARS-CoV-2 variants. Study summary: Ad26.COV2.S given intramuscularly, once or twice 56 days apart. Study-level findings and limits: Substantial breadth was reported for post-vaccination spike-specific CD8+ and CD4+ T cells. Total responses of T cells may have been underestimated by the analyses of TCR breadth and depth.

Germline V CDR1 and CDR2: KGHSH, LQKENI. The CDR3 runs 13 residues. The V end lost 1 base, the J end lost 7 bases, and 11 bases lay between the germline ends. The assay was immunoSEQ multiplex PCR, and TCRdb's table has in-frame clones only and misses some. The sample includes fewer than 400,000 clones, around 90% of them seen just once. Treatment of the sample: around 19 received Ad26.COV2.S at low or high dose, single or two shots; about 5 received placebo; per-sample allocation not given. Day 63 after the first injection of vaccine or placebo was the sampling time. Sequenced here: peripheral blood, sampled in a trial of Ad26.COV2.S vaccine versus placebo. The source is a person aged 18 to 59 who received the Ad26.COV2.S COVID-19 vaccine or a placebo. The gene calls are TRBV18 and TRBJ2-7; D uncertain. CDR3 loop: CASSPLQAAEQYF. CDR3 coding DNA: TGTGCCAGCTCACCACTCCAGGCCGCGGAGCAGTACTTC.